Included here is one T cell receptor (beta chain) sequence, with context. What it binds is unknown. At sampling all donors were nominally healthy, likely with unrecorded immune exposures. The sample belongs to a study of cytomegalovirus exposure and HLA in healthy donors. V lost 3 bases and J 3 bases, leaving 11 bases between the germline ends. Germline V gene sequence: CDR1 MDHEN, CDR2 SYDVKM. The CDR3 spans 15 residues. Findings and caveats of the study: Data from an earlier analysis indicated that most TCR beta V segments were productive either about 87% or about 30% of the time. Researchers reported that a few CMV-associated chains were confirmed in vitro as CMV antigen-specific. The authors excluded some V segments, including TRBV6-2 and TRBV6-3, as indistinguishable.

PCR used 60 Vbeta primers and 13 Jbeta primers. Using immunoSEQ multiplex PCR, the repertoire was profiled, and TCRdb retains in-frame clones only, with some absent. The sample has approximately 100,000 clones; the top ten hold about 3%. The clonotype was recovered from a man aged 35 to 55 in good health and CMV-seronegative. The sample consisted of PBMCs. V is TRBV28 and J is TRBJ1-4; D may be TRBD1 (6 bases). CDR3 DNA: TGTGCCAGCAGTTTCTGGGGGCGGGCTAATGAAAAACTGTTTTTT. This sequence encodes CASSFWGRANEKLFF.